The 2 T cell receptor beta chains reported below all come from one sample, sequenced in a study of blood T cell repertoires in COVID-19. Assay used: immunoSEQ multiplex PCR; TCRdb lists only in-frame clones, some missing. Of some 400,000 clones listed, roughly 91% are singletons. The sequenced sample was PBMCs or T cells enriched from blood (not recorded which). All receptors derive from a woman in her twenties or thirties who had recovered from COVID-19.

The chain employs TRBV28 and TRBJ2-7; 12 nucleotides match TRBD2. Germline V gene sequence: CDR1 MDHEN, CDR2 SYDVKM. Germline trimming cut 5 bases from V and 5 bases from J; bases unmatched to any gene: 7. CDR3 length: 15 residues. The CDR3, as DNA: TGTGCCAGCAGTGTCCGGACTAGCGGGATCGACGAGCAGTACTTC. The encoded protein is CASSVRTSGIDEQYF.

The chain has TRBV27 and TRBJ2-7; 11 nucleotides match TRBD2. The CDR3 sequence is 17 residues long. Germline V gene data show CDR1 as MNHEY and CDR2 as SMNVEV (reference sequence). The trim removed 5 bases at V and 4 bases at J, leaving 13 bases unmatched. This CDR3 is CASSLTPSGRSLYEQYF. Here the CDR3 DNA reads TGTGCCAGCAGTCTGACTCCTAGCGGGAGGAGTCTATACGAGCAGTACTTC.